This entry concerns a single T cell receptor (beta chain). The target antigen is unknown. Germline values: CDR1 MNHEY, CDR2 SVGEGT. CDR3 length: 15 residues. Deletions cut 5 bases from V and 3 bases from J, with 17 bases between. The data derive from a study of T cell responses to AZD1222 COVID-19 vaccine. Regarding the study as a whole: Reports say nearly half of spike-specific TCRs go after unmutated variant regions. Baseline seropositivity characterized only a handful of AZD1222 recipients. When two AZD1222 doses had been given, Spike-specific TCR breadth and depth rose. Donors were largely white British and mainly female; clonal diversity was possibly underestimated.

The data were produced by immunoSEQ multiplex PCR, yet TCRdb's version contains in-frame clones alone and is incomplete. The repertoire consists of 200,000 to 250,000 clones, with roughly 94% occurring once and the leading ten covering over 1.5%. The sample consisted of peripheral blood, taken 28 days after the second dose of the MenACWY control vaccine. The sequence was collected from an adult who received the MenACWY meningococcal vaccine as a control. This sequence joins TRBV6-2 or TRBV6-3 and TRBJ2-7; D is possibly TRBD1 (5 bases). CDR3 sequence reads: CASSSVTGSIYEQYF. Here the CDR3 DNA reads TGTGCCAGCAGTAGCGTCACAGGTTCCATCTACGAGCAGTACTTC.